This T cell receptor beta chain was identified during a study of T cell repertoires in cytomegalovirus infection (dated by TCRdb to the late 2010s). For the study in its entirety: Alongside well-studied HLA-B-restricted epitopes, the peptide stimulations were aimed at recently identified HLA-C-restricted CMV epitopes, whose presentation resists viral immunomodulation. Because public TCR beta signatures pointed to carriage of CMV infection together with the matching HLA type, the HLA type of each donor mattered for the analysis. General findings and caveats noted by the study authors: Cumulative frequency of public TCR beta family members discriminated carriers of CMV infection plus the relevant HLA type in this cohort and an independent 352-donor cohort. In the ex vivo response, HLA-C-restricted CMV-specific TCR beta clonotypes were dominant, and in two of eight donors the single most frequent clonotype came from this HLA-C-restricted group.

Reads for this sample came from an Illumina HiSeq 1500. Using fastp at Q25 and MiXCR, TCRdb reprocessed the public reads and kept productive beta chains. Identical CDR3 protein sequences are pooled into one entry, listed with their most common genes and DNA. The sample records around 430,000 distinct CDR3 sequences, about 39% of which are singletons. The ten largest clones capture 40% to 50% of the sample. Deletion took 1 base off V and 2 bases off J, with a span of 7 bases between the germline ends. The germline V gene encodes CDR1 SGHVS and CDR2 FQNEAQ. The CDR3 has 14 amino acids, counting the end cysteine and phenylalanine. Only the CDR3 DNA is retained, 42 bases long and in frame from the first base. To note about this clonotype: The target of this receptor is not known. No clone much larger than this one lies a single base away; base qualities are absent.

The treatment or condition label of this sample denotes: in vitro stimulation with specific CMV peptide epitopes to enrich CMV-specific T cells. The sample in question was cultured PBMCs, obtained from culture after CMV antigen stimulation. The chain links TRBV7-8 with TRBJ2-3; possibly the D gene is TRBD2, per 5 matching bases. This receptor was obtained from a human donor in good health (CMV status not recorded). Some clones in this sample may be carry-over from other donors' samples. CDR3 reads: CASSLERVTDTQYF. The nucleotides are TGTGCCAGCAGCTTAGAGAGGGTCACAGATACGCAGTATTTT.